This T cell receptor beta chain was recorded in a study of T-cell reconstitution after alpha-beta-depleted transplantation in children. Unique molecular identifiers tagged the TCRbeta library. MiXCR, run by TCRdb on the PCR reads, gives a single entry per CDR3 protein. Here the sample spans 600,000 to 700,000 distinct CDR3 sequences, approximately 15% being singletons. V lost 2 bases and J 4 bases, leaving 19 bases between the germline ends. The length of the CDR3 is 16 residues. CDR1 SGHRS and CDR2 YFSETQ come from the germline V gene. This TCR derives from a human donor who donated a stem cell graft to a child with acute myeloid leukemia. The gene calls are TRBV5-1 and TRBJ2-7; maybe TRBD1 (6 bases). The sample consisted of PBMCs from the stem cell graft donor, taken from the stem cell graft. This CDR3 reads CASSLDFGTRAYEQYV. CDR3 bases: TGCGCCAGCAGCTTAGACTTCGGGACAAGGGCTTACGAGCAGTACGTC.